This is a list of T cell receptor beta chains from one sample in a study of blood T cells in healthy people across ages. TCRdb reprocessed the 5' RACE reads with MiXCR, giving one entry per CDR3 protein. The table lists 1.5 million to 1.9 million distinct CDR3 sequences, around 40% of them singletons. Specimen: blood. Every receptor here comes from a woman aged 18-29 years in good health. Both conserved end residues are part of each CDR3. The D gene is left open where the match is weak. The size of a clone is reported for some rows only, either as once, few or many, or as a class for expanded clones.

few,13,TRBJ1-2,TRBV9,TRBD1,TGTGCCAGCACCCGGACAGGGAACTATGGCTACACCTTC,CASTRTGNYGYTF
few,13,TRBJ1-5,TRBV12-3/TRBV12-4,-,TGTGCCAGCAGCTCGACAGGCCGAGGGCCCCAGCATTTT,CASSSTGRGPQHF
-,15,TRBJ1-5,TRBV15,TRBD1,TGTGCCACCAGTCCGACAGGGTTTGGGAATCAGCCCCAGCATTTT,CATSPTGFGNQPQHF
-,15,TRBJ2-1,TRBV7-2,TRBD2,TGTGCCAGCAGCTCAGGGACTACAGCCTACAATGAGCAGTTCTTC,CASSSGTTAYNEQFF
-,14,TRBJ1-2,TRBV2,-,TGTGCCAGCAGTGCGGTGGGGGTAAACTATGGCTACACCTTC,CASSAVGVNYGYTF
many,15,TRBJ2-3,TRBV7-2,TRBD2,TGTGCCAGCAGCAAACGGGACTATCGCACAGATACGCAGTATTTT,CASSKRDYRTDTQYF
few,11,TRBJ2-7,TRBV20-1,-,TGCAGTGCTATATCCCTAGGCGAGCAGTACTTC,CSAISLGEQYF
-,14,TRBJ2-1,TRBV9,-,TGTGCCAGCAGCGTAGCCCCTGCCAACAATGAGCAGTTCTTC,CASSVAPANNEQFF
-,14,TRBJ2-1,TRBV27,-,TGTGCCAGCGGAGTCGTCCACTCCTACAATGAGCAGTTCTTC,CASGVVHSYNEQFF
-,13,TRBJ1-1,TRBV6-1,-,TGTGCCAGCAGAGTACAGGGGAACACTGAAGCTTTCTTT,CASRVQGNTEAFF
once,15,TRBJ2-1,TRBV14,-,TGTGCCAGCAGCCAAGGGCAGAACCCTTCCTACGAGCAGTTCTTC,CASSQGQNPSYEQFF
once,12,TRBJ2-3,TRBV7-8,-,TGTGCCAGCAGCTGGATGACAGATACGCAGTATTTT,CASSWMTDTQYF
-,12,TRBJ1-2,TRBV7-2,-,TGTGTCAGCAGCTTGTCGAGCTATGGCTACACCTTC,CVSSLSSYGYTF
-,14,TRBJ1-1,TRBV28,-,TGTGCCAGCAGTTTACTCGACAAGAGCACTGAAGCTTTCTTT,CASSLLDKSTEAFF
-,12,TRBJ2-5,TRBV7-2,-,TGTGCCAGCAGCTGGAATTTGCAGACCCAGTACTTC,CASSWNLQTQYF
many,14,TRBJ2-5,TRBV9,-,TGTGCCAGCAGCGTAGGCACCCGACAAGAGACCCAGTACTTC,CASSVGTRQETQYF
few,13,TRBJ2-7,TRBV24-1,-,TGTGCCACCAAAAGTAACGGGTCCTACGAGCAGTACTTC,CATKSNGSYEQYF
-,14,TRBJ1-1,TRBV7-2,-,TGTGCCAGCAGCGTTACAGGGCGGATAGCTGAAGCTTTCTTT,CASSVTGRIAEAFF
-,15,TRBJ2-3,TRBV7-9,TRBD1,TGTGCCAGCAGCTTCATCAGGGGGCGAGAAGATACGCAGTATTTT,CASSFIRGREDTQYF
-,11,TRBJ2-5,TRBV20-1,-,TGCAGTGCTGGCCCGGGTGAGACCCAGTACTTC,CSAGPGETQYF
few,16,TRBJ1-2,TRBV7-9,TRBD1,TGTGCCAGCAGCCCACAGGGGGCCTTCCAAACCTATGGCTACACCTTC,CASSPQGAFQTYGYTF
many,22,TRBJ2-3,TRBV15,TRBD2,TGTGCCACCAGCAGAGACGTCCTGCAGGGTATCCAGCGGGAGGGTAGCACAGATACGCAGTATTTT,CATSRDVLQGIQREGSTDTQYF
once,17,TRBJ2-2,TRBV7-2,TRBD2,TGTGCCAGCAGCCCTACTGGACTAGCGGGGGGGCGCGGGGAGCTGTTTTTT,CASSPTGLAGGRGELFF
few,16,TRBJ2-5,TRBV5-1,TRBD2,TGCGCCAGCAGCTTGCGTTCTAGCGGGAGCTGGGAGACCCAGTACTTC,CASSLRSSGSWETQYF
-,14,TRBJ2-5,TRBV11-2,-,TGTGCCAGCAATAACTTGGGGGGCCGCGAGACCCAGTACTTC,CASNNLGGRETQYF
-,18,TRBJ2-7,TRBV4-1,-,TGCGCCAGCAGCCAAGAGTGGGCAGTGCGGGGTGTCTCCTACGAGCAGTACTTC,CASSQEWAVRGVSYEQYF
few,14,TRBJ2-7,TRBV24-1,TRBD2,TGTGCCACCAGTGATGCCGGGAGGCCCTACGAGCAGTACTTC,CATSDAGRPYEQYF
-,14,TRBJ2-5,TRBV29-1,TRBD2,TGCAGCGCCATAGCGGGGCAGGGGCAAGAGACCCAGTACTTC,CSAIAGQGQETQYF
few,14,TRBJ1-1,TRBV6-2/TRBV6-3,TRBD1,TGTGCCAGCAACGAACTTAGGGGGCTGGGGGAAGCTTTCTTT,CASNELRGLGEAFF
-,14,TRBJ1-6,TRBV5-1,TRBD1,TGCGCCAGCAGCGGAGGACAGGAGAATTCACCCCTCCACTTT,CASSGGQENSPLHF
few,16,TRBJ2-7,TRBV20-1,TRBD2,TGCAGTGCTAGAGACCTCGGGACTAGCGGTACCTACGAGCAGTACTTC,CSARDLGTSGTYEQYF
few,14,TRBJ2-1,TRBV29-1,-,TGCAGCGTTGGGCATAGGGCGGTGAGGGGAGAGCAGTTCTTC,CSVGHRAVRGEQFF
-,11,TRBJ2-3,TRBV4-1,-,TGCGCCAGCAGGGGGGGAGATACGCAGTATTTT,CASRGGDTQYF
many,11,TRBJ1-2,TRBV28,TRBD1,TGTGCCAGCAGGAACCAGGGGGTCTACACCTTC,CASRNQGVYTF
many,14,TRBJ1-2,TRBV7-8,TRBD1,TGCGCCAGCAGCGCGGGACAGGGAGGCTATGGCTACACCTTC,CASSAGQGGYGYTF
-,15,TRBJ2-2,TRBV2,-,TGTGCCAGCAAGCCAGATATGCGGAACACCGGGGAGCTGTTTTTT,CASKPDMRNTGELFF
few,15,TRBJ1-5,TRBV20-1,-,TGCAGTGCTAGGAGGGGGGACGGAAGCAATCAGCCCCAGCATTTT,CSARRGDGSNQPQHF
-,16,TRBJ2-7,TRBV12-3/TRBV12-4,-,TGTGCCAGCAGTCATCCGGCTAGCGCTAAATACAATGAGCAGTACTTC,CASSHPASAKYNEQYF
-,15,TRBJ1-6,TRBV3-1,-,TGTGCCGGCAGTCCGACCGCTCCGGGCAATTCACCCCTCCACTTT,CAGSPTAPGNSPLHF
once,16,TRBJ1-1,TRBV20-1,-,TGCAGTGCTAGAGAGGGGAGTCGGGGGGTGAGCACTGAAGCTTTCTTT,CSAREGSRGVSTEAFF
-,16,TRBJ1-2,TRBV4-3,-,TGCGCCAGCAGCCAAGATGGGCATCCCGCGGGATATGGCTACACCTTC,CASSQDGHPAGYGYTF
once,16,TRBJ2-6,TRBV11-2,-,TGTGCCAGCAGGCCTTCGAAAGGGGCGAGGGCCAACGTCCTGACTTTC,CASRPSKGARANVLTF
few,13,TRBJ1-2,TRBV12-3/TRBV12-4,TRBD1,TGTGCCAGCAGGAGACAGGGTTTTAATGGCTACACCTTC,CASRRQGFNGYTF
-,19,TRBJ2-1,TRBV12-3/TRBV12-4,TRBD2,TGTGCCAGCAGTTTAGAAGGTAGCGGGAGGGCCGGCGTGTACAATGAGCAGTTCTTC,CASSLEGSGRAGVYNEQFF
few,14,TRBJ1-2,TRBV13,-,TGTGCCAGCAGCTTTAGGGGCGCCTTAAATGGCTACACCTTC,CASSFRGALNGYTF
many,14,TRBJ1-4,TRBV5-1,-,TGCGCCAGCAGCTTGACGGGAGGTAATGAAAAACTGTTTTTT,CASSLTGGNEKLFF
-,16,TRBJ2-3,TRBV7-2,-,TGTGCCAGCCGGAGAGGGGGGCGCATCGGGGGAGATACGCAGTATTTT,CASRRGGRIGGDTQYF
-,14,TRBJ2-3,TRBV20-1,TRBD1,TGCAGTGCTAGGAGGGACAGGTCATCAGATACGCAGTATTTT,CSARRDRSSDTQYF
few,15,TRBJ2-7,TRBV7-2,-,TGTGCCAGCAGCTTATCCAGTTCGCTCTCCTACGAGCAGTACTTC,CASSLSSSLSYEQYF
-,15,TRBJ1-1,TRBV27,-,TGTGCCAGCAGCGGAGAAATGTCCGGGAACACTGAAGCTTTCTTT,CASSGEMSGNTEAFF